This T cell receptor (beta chain) was recorded in a study of blood T cell repertoires in COVID-19. Whole-study context: PBMCs, B-cell-depleted T cells, or T cells provided the cDNA or gDNA that made up the material.

Sequenced by immunoSEQ multiplex PCR; TCRdb stores in-frame clones only, minus some. This sample carries 300,000 to 400,000 clones, 87% of them seen once, and the ten largest clones take approximately 9.3%. Trimming at V came to 4 bases and at J to 7 bases, leaving 9 bases not matched to a gene. The germline V gene has CDR1 SGDLS and CDR2 YYNGEE. The CDR3 is made up of 15 amino acids. The source of this sequence is a man in his thirties or forties with COVID-19, enrolled during active disease. Material for sequencing was peripheral blood. The rearrangement links TRBV9 to TRBJ2-1; 9 bases match TRBD1. This chain's CDR3 is CASSPGTGSKNEQFF. CDR3 coding DNA: TGTGCCAGCAGCCCGGGGACAGGGAGCAAGAATGAGCAGTTCTTC.